A single sample is the source of the 18 T cell receptor beta chains below, sequenced in a study of CD8+ T cells in alopecia areata. Once RNA had been extracted, it was reverse transcribed into cDNA to act as the sequencing template. Assay used: immunoSEQ multiplex PCR; TCRdb lists only in-frame clones, some missing. The sample shows 100,000 to 150,000 clones, around three fifths of them seen only once. The sequencing here drew on CD4+ T cells sorted from blood, taken at week 0. These receptors were collected from a human donor with alopecia areata.

The rearrangement links TRBV19 to TRBJ2-3, with 8 bases fitting TRBD2. J lost 1 base, V lost 3 bases, and 12 bases had no gene match. Germline V lookup: CDR1 LNHDA, CDR2 SQIVND (reference sequence). The CDR3 length is 18 residues. The CDR3 coding sequence is TGTGCCAGTAGTATGCCCCGAACGGGGGGGGCCGGCACAGATACGCAGTATTTT. It specifies CASSMPRTGGAGTDTQYF.

The CDR3 reads CASSLGTGSYEQYF. DNA of the CDR3: TGCGCCAGCAGCCTAGGGACAGGGTCCTACGAGCAGTACTTC. This rearrangement joins TRBV4-1 to TRBJ2-7, with TRBD1 matching over 9 bases. The CDR3 is 14 residues long. Germline V CDR1 and CDR2: MGHRA, YSYEKL. The V and J ends lost 4 bases and 1 base, in that order; junction bases with no gene match: 2.

The chain has TRBV5-1 and TRBJ2-4, with D tentatively TRBD1 (6 bases). Germline V gene data show CDR1 as SGHRS and CDR2 as YFSETQ. V was trimmed by 4 bases and J by 5 bases, leaving 13 bases between them. The CDR3 contains 14 residues. For the CDR3, the DNA is TGCGCCAGCAGCAGTCAGGGGTCTCAAAACATTCAGTACTTC. Protein: CASSSQGSQNIQYF.

This chain joins TRBV9 and TRBJ1-1, with D possibly TRBD1 on 5 matching bases. The CDR3 runs 15 residues. The V end was cut by 0 bases, the J end by 0 bases, with 9 bases between. CDR1 and CDR2 (germline): SGDLS, YYNGEE. CDR3 sequence: CASSVDGTLNTEAFF. The CDR3 coding sequence is TGTGCCAGCAGCGTAGATGGGACTTTGAACACTGAAGCTTTCTTT.

The chain joins TRBV5-1 to TRBJ2-3; D ambiguous. Germline V lookup: CDR1 SGHRS, CDR2 YFSETQ. Trimming left V 0 bases short and J 0 bases short, with 11 bases between. The CDR3 loop spans 16 amino acids. CDR3 nucleotides: TGCGCCAGCAGCTTGGGTCTCTGGGCTAGCACAGATACGCAGTATTTT. Amino acid sequence: CASSLGLWASTDTQYF.

The gene calls are TRBV7-9 and TRBJ1-2; D is possibly TRBD1 (5 bases). The V and J ends lost 5 bases and 4 bases respectively, with 20 bases between them. The CDR3 spans 16 residues. Germline CDR1 and CDR2: SEHNR and FQNEAQ (reference sequence). The CDR3: CASSPRYRGSFYGYTF. The CDR3 nucleotides are TGTGCCAGCAGCCCCCGTTATAGGGGATCGTTCTATGGCTACACCTTC.

The gene calls are TRBV5-1 and TRBJ1-2, with TRBD1 matching 12 bases. The J segment lost 4 bases and the V segment lost 0 bases, leaving 4 bases of the junction unmatched. Germline loops: CDR1 SGHRS, CDR2 YFSETQ. This CDR3 is 16 amino acids long. CDR3 DNA sequence: TGCGCCAGCAGCTTGGAGGGGACAGGGGGCACCTATGGCTACACCTTC. This sequence encodes CASSLEGTGGTYGYTF.

This clone has a handful of counts. The chain employs TRBV4-1 and TRBJ1-2, with 11 positions matching TRBD1. Looked up from germline, CDR1 is MGHRA and CDR2 is YSYEKL. The CDR3 extends over 15 amino acids. The junction had 7 bases not matched to a gene; V was cut back by 5 bases and J by 5 bases. The DNA for the CDR3 is TGCGCCAGCAGCACCCAAGGACAGGGGGCTTATGGCTACACCTTC. Protein sequence: CASSTQGQGAYGYTF.

The chain recombines TRBV7-2 with TRBJ1-2; 9 bases are shared with TRBD1. From germline, CDR1 is SGHTA and CDR2 FQGNSA. J lost 5 bases, V lost 5 bases, and 12 bases had no gene match. This CDR3 is 16 amino acids long. CDR3 sequence reads: CASSPDRGIISYGYTF. CDR3 coding DNA: TGTGCCAGCAGCCCTGACAGGGGGATCATTTCGTATGGCTACACCTTC.

This clone has just a few counts. The chain combines TRBV5-1 with TRBJ2-3; 12 positions match TRBD2. The CDR3 length is 16 residues. Germline V gene lookup returns CDR1 SGHRS and CDR2 YFSETQ. Trimming cost V 5 bases and J 0 bases; bases outside gene matches: 4. The CDR3 DNA is TGCGCCAGCAGGAGGACTAGCGGGGCCAGCACAGATACGCAGTATTTT. Protein: CASRRTSGASTDTQYF.

The chain is built from TRBV2 and TRBJ1-5; D might be TRBD1 (6 bases). The CDR3 is 15 residues long. The germline V and J ends were trimmed by 4 bases and 10 bases, with 20 bases remaining between them. CDR1 and CDR2 (germline): SNHLY, FYNNEI. The chain's CDR3 is CASSGPRDIIAPQHF. In DNA, the CDR3 is TGTGCCAGCAGTGGACCCCGGGACATAATTGCTCCCCAGCATTTT.

This clone turned up a few times. The chain joins TRBV10-3 to TRBJ2-1; D is possibly TRBD2 (6 bases). CDR1 and CDR2 from the germline V gene are ENHRY and SYGVKD. V lost 4 bases, J lost 6 bases, and 13 bases lay in between. The length of the CDR3 is 14 residues. The CDR3 DNA reads as TGTGCCATCAGTGGGCGACTAGACTCCAATGAGCAGTTCTTC. Its protein product is CAISGRLDSNEQFF.

The chain recombines TRBV4-1 with TRBJ1-4; no clear D. The V and J ends lost 0 bases and 8 bases respectively, with 13 bases between them. This CDR3 comprises 15 residues. Germline values: CDR1 MGHRA, CDR2 YSYEKL. In DNA, the CDR3 is TGCGCCAGCAGCCAAGATATCGGGTTCGGGGAAAAACTGTTTTTT. Protein product: CASSQDIGFGEKLFF.

This clone was detected only once. V is TRBV4-3 and J is TRBJ2-1; a weak D match, TRBD2 (5 bases). The germline V gene has CDR1 LGHNA and CDR2 YSLEER. The CDR3 runs to 16 residues. The V and J ends lost 0 bases and 2 bases respectively, with 11 bases between them. CDR3 coding DNA: TGCGCCAGCAGCCAAGACGGCGGGCGTACCTACAATGAGCAGTTCTTC. This codes for CASSQDGGRTYNEQFF.

This clone was recorded once. This rearrangement joins TRBV9 to TRBJ2-7, with 7 bases that match TRBD2. The length of the CDR3 is 13 residues. Per germline, CDR1 SGDLS and CDR2 YYNGEE. The V segment lost 4 bases and the J segment 6 bases; nucleotides outside the gene matches: 7. This chain's CDR3 is CASSPNRGVEQYF. DNA for the CDR3: TGTGCCAGCAGCCCGAATCGGGGGGTCGAGCAGTACTTC.

V usage is TRBV15 and J usage is TRBJ2-7, with TRBD2 as a possible D gene (5 bases). Trimming pared 4 bases from V and 3 bases from J, leaving 10 bases between. This CDR3 contains 13 residues. Looked up from germline, CDR1 is LNHNV and CDR2 is YYDKDF (reference sequence). The DNA for the CDR3 is TGTGCCACCAGCACCAACAGCGGCTACGAGCAGTACTTC. Translated, it gives CATSTNSGYEQYF. Combining the CDR3 with reference TRBV15 and TRBJ2-7 gives the whole variable domain DAMVIQNPRYQVTQFGKPVTLSCSQTLNHNVMYWYQQKSSQAPKLLFHYYDKDFNNEADTPDNFQSRRPNTSFCFLDIRSPGLGDTAMYLCATSTNSGYEQYFGPGTRLTVT.

This sequence joins TRBV29-1 and TRBJ2-7; weak D call: TRBD1 (5 bases). This CDR3 spans 13 amino acids. The germline V and J ends were trimmed by 5 bases and 2 bases, with 13 bases remaining between them. Germline CDR1 is SQVTM and CDR2 is ANQGSEA. The CDR3, as DNA: TGCAGCGTTAGGGCAGGGATCGCCTACGAGCAGTACTTC. This translates into CSVRAGIAYEQYF.

The V gene is TRBV28, the J gene TRBJ2-1; D gene ambiguous. The V end was cut by 3 bases, the J end by 7 bases, with 10 bases between. Germline CDR1 MDHEN, CDR2 SYDVKM. The CDR3 is made up of 13 amino acids. The CDR3 region has the DNA TGTGCCAGCAGTTTTGGGCACCAAAATGAGCAGTTCTTC. Its protein is CASSFGHQNEQFF. Looking up the rest from reference TRBV28 and TRBJ2-1 gives the full variable domain: DVKVTQSSRYLVKRTGEKVFLECVQDMDHENMFWYRQDPGLGLRLIYFSYDVKMKEKGDIPEGYSVSREKKERFSLILESASTNQTSMYLCASSFGHQNEQFFGPGTRLTVL.